What follows are 23 T cell receptor beta chains derived from one specimen sequenced in a study of Ad26.COV2.S vaccination and SARS-CoV-2 variants (dated by TCRdb to the early 2020s). Library generation was performed with the immunoSEQ multiplex PCR assay. The table was pulled from immuneACCESS by TCRdb, which kept in-frame rearrangements only. Such tables lose some clones; where checked, under half of the loss comes from unresolved V genes, and the rest has no known cause. This sample has fewer than 800,000 clones in its table, and roughly 90% of those were observed once. Clones ranked in the top ten supply over 1.3% of the sample. The treatment or condition tag for this specimen amounts to: 15 to 20 received Ad26.COV2.S at low or high dose, single or two shots; 5 received placebo; per-sample allocation not given. For vaccine and placebo recipients, the sequenced repertoires came from samples collected on day 63 after the first injection.

The material was peripheral blood, obtained in a trial of Ad26.COV2.S vaccine versus placebo. These receptors all come from a person aged 18-65 years who received the Ad26.COV2.S COVID-19 vaccine or a placebo.

With regard to this clone: Other DNA sequences from this sample encode an identical CDR3 as well. V gene TRBV19 combines with J gene TRBJ2-7; 8 bases are a match to TRBD1. The CDR3 covers 14 residues. Unmatched junction bases numbered 2, after V lost 3 bases and J lost 1 base. Per germline, CDR1 LNHDA and CDR2 SQIVND (reference sequence). CDR3 amino acids: CASSIRTGSYEQYF. The CDR3 DNA is TGTGCCAGTAGTATTCGGACAGGGTCCTACGAGCAGTACTTC.

The chain uses TRBV4-2 and TRBJ2-2; D gene ambiguous. Per the germline V gene, CDR1 is LGHNA and CDR2 is YNFKEQ. Trimming removed 1 base at V and 1 base at J, with 7 bases between. The CDR3 sequence is 15 residues long. Written as DNA, the CDR3 is TGTGCCAGCAGCCAAGGGGGTGGGAACACCGGGGAGCTGTTTTTT. Residues: CASSQGGGNTGELFF.

The chain couples TRBV19 to TRBJ2-2; 7 bases fit TRBD1. The CDR3 extends over 12 amino acids. Germline V CDR1 and CDR2: LNHDA, SQIVND (reference sequence). Trimming removed 0 bases from V and 15 bases from J; junction bases left unmatched: 4. CDR3 loop: CASSIEGQRMFF. DNA of the CDR3: TGTGCCAGTAGTATAGAGGGACAGAGGATGTTTTTT.

The CDR3, as DNA: TGTGCCAGCAGCTTTGGCCAATCTGGGGCCAACGTCCTGACTTTC. This codes for CASSFGQSGANVLTF. J is TRBJ2-6 and V is TRBV7-2, with D hard to call. CDR1 and CDR2 (germline): SGHTA, FQGNSA. The CDR3 is made up of 15 amino acids. The V and J ends lost 3 bases and 1 base respectively, with 7 bases between them.

This clone was picked up one time. V gene TRBV12-3 or TRBV12-4 combines with J gene TRBJ2-5; possibly TRBD2 for D (6 bases). CDR3 length: 13 residues. Trimming removed 3 bases at V and 4 bases at J, with 9 bases between. CDR3 in amino acids: CASSLREGETQYF. In DNA form, the CDR3 reads TGTGCCAGCAGTTTGCGGGAAGGAGAGACCCAGTACTTC.

V and J are TRBV27 and TRBJ2-6; D unclear. Germline values: CDR1 MNHEY, CDR2 SMNVEV (reference sequence). This CDR3 is built from 13 residues. Trimming cost V 9 bases and J 4 bases, with 10 bases left between them. CDR3: CASLDSGANVLTF. CDR3 in DNA: TGTGCCAGTCTCGACTCCGGGGCCAACGTCCTGACTTTC.

This chain joins TRBV7-9 and TRBJ2-5; no clear D. V gave up 5 bases and J gave up 5 bases, with 12 bases separating them. There are 13 residues in the CDR3. Germline CDR1 SEHNR, CDR2 FQNEAQ (reference sequence). CDR3 DNA: TGTGCCAGCAGCCCGCGAGCCAAGGAGACCCAGTACTTC. As protein: CASSPRAKETQYF.

For the CDR3, the DNA is TGCAGCGCCAGAGGGACTTCTCTAGCTAATGAAAAACTGTTTTTT. Residues: CSARGTSLANEKLFF. This sequence joins TRBV29-1 and TRBJ1-4; a possible D gene is TRBD1 (5 bases). Trimming took off 7 bases at V and 3 bases at J, with 18 bases between the two ends. This CDR3 is 15 amino acids long. Germline CDR1 is SQVTM and CDR2 is ANQGSEA.

The J gene is TRBJ2-5, the V gene TRBV7-2, with a weak D call TRBD1 (5 bases). Germline assignment: CDR1 SGHTA and CDR2 FQGNSA. The V end lost 2 bases, the J end lost 2 bases, and 9 bases lay between the germline ends. The CDR3 spans 14 residues. The CDR3 DNA reads TGTGCCAGCAGCTTATGGCAGGGACAAGAGACCCAGTACTTC. As protein: CASSLWQGQETQYF.

The chain couples TRBV6-5 to TRBJ1-5; D not certain. This CDR3 is 13 amino acids long. Germline CDR1 reads MNHEY; CDR2 reads SVGAGI. The V and J ends lost 0 bases and 3 bases respectively, with 3 bases between them. CDR3 sequence (DNA): TGTGCCAGCAGTTACTCGACCAATCAGCCCCAGCATTTT. As protein: CASSYSTNQPQHF.

V is TRBV7-8 and J is TRBJ2-1, with 9 bases matching TRBD2. The CDR3 consists of 15 residues. Per the germline V gene, CDR1 is SGHVS and CDR2 is FQNEAQ. V lost 11 bases, J lost 0 bases, and 8 bases stayed unmatched. As DNA, the CDR3 is TGTGCCGTCAGGGCTAGCGGGAACTCCTACAATGAGCAGTTCTTC. This translates into CAVRASGNSYNEQFF.

This clone was observed at least ten times. The sample contains more than one DNA sequence encoding this CDR3. V and J are TRBV9 and TRBJ2-7; D perhaps matches TRBD2 (6 bases). The CDR3 extends over 14 amino acids. Trimming removed 4 bases at V and 0 bases at J, with 11 bases between. CDR1 SGDLS and CDR2 YYNGEE come from the germline V gene. CDR3 sequence reads: CASSPLGGSYEQYF. CDR3 sequence (DNA): TGTGCCAGCAGCCCCCTGGGGGGCTCCTACGAGCAGTACTTC.

Only one count was recorded for this clone. V is TRBV14 and J is TRBJ2-5; D gene ambiguous. V shed 4 bases and J shed 5 bases, with 11 bases lying between them. This CDR3 comprises 13 residues. Germline V gene lookup returns CDR1 SGHDN and CDR2 FVKESK. The CDR3 coding sequence is TGTGCCAGCAGCCCTAGGGTCCGGGAGACCCAGTACTTC. Translated: CASSPRVRETQYF.

The J gene is TRBJ1-3, the V gene TRBV4-1; weak D call: TRBD1 (6 bases). Per germline, CDR1 MGHRA and CDR2 YSYEKL. With 0 bases removed from V and 4 bases from J, the gap between germline ends came to 13 bases. The CDR3 runs to 16 residues. The CDR3 reads CASSQETGAAGNTIYF. As DNA, the CDR3 is TGCGCCAGCAGCCAAGAAACGGGGGCAGCCGGAAACACCATATATTTT.

Concerning this clone itself: The sample has other DNA sequences that encode this CDR3 too. The chain uses TRBV3-1 (or the pseudogene TRBV3-2) and TRBJ1-1; 9 nucleotides align to TRBD1. The junction had 3 bases not matched to a gene; V was cut back by 2 bases and J by 8 bases. The CDR3 covers 13 residues. Per germline, CDR1 LGHDT and CDR2 YNNKEL (reference sequence). CDR3: CASSQRTGAEAFF. The CDR3 DNA reads as TGTGCCAGCAGCCAACGGACAGGGGCAGAAGCTTTCTTT.

The chain is built from TRBV15 and TRBJ1-2; D remains unclear. The CDR3 is 15 amino acids. The germline CDR1 and CDR2 sequences are LNHNV and YYDKDF (reference sequence). Trimming removed 0 bases at V and 8 bases at J, with 16 bases between. Here the CDR3 DNA reads TGTGCCACCAGCAGAGATCGCGGCGCCCGGTGGGGCTACACCTTC. It encodes CATSRDRGARWGYTF.

The chain recombines TRBV14 with TRBJ2-1, with D possibly called TRBD1 or TRBD2 (5 bases each). Germline CDR1 and CDR2: SGHDN and FVKESK. V was pared by 8 bases and J by 9 bases, with 14 bases between. This CDR3 region has 12 residues. The CDR3 sequence: CASGVGASEQFF. CDR3 in DNA: TGTGCCAGCGGGGTCGGGGCCAGTGAGCAGTTCTTC.

The CDR3 DNA reads as TGTGCCAGCAGAGGACTAGCGGGGGCTCACAATGAGCAGTTCTTC. Amino acid sequence: CASRGLAGAHNEQFF. The chain is built from TRBV6-5 and TRBJ2-1; 13 positions agree with TRBD2. CDR1 is MNHEY and CDR2 is SVGAGI in the germline V gene. With V trimmed by 6 bases and J by 5 bases, 4 bases remained unmatched. The CDR3 has 15 residues.

This clone occurred once. The J gene is TRBJ1-1, the V gene TRBV24-1; D is perhaps TRBD1 (6 bases). Trimming removed 8 bases from V and 6 bases from J, with 18 bases in between. The CDR3 runs 14 residues. CDR1 is KGHDR, CDR2 SFDVKD, per germline. As DNA, the CDR3 is TGTGCCACCAAACCGGGACAAAGAGTCGCTGAAGCTTTCTTT. This codes for CATKPGQRVAEAFF.

This clone was seen a single time. The chain links TRBV4-1 to TRBJ1-4, with unresolved D. The germline gives CDR1 MGHRA, CDR2 YSYEKL. CDR3 length: 14 residues. Trimming pared 4 bases from V and 6 bases from J, leaving 12 bases between. In nucleotides, the CDR3 is TGCGCCAGCAGCCCCATGGAGGAGTATGAAAAACTGTTTTTT. It specifies CASSPMEEYEKLFF.

This clone occurred a few times. The gene calls are TRBV7-9 and TRBJ1-2; 7 bases line up with TRBD1. This CDR3 is 15 amino acids long. Germline lookup yields CDR1 SEHNR and CDR2 FQNEAQ (reference sequence). J gave up 4 bases and V 1 base, and 6 bases lay outside the gene matches. CDR3 nucleotides: TGTGCCAGCAGCTTAGGAGGCAGGGGGGCCTATGGCTACACCTTC. Its protein product is CASSLGGRGAYGYTF. Together with reference TRBV7-9 and TRBJ1-2, the CDR3 gives the full variable domain: DTGVSQNPRHKITKRGQNVTFRCDPISEHNRLYWYRQTLGQGPEFLTYFQNEAQLEKSRLLSDRFSAERPKGSFSTLEIQRTEQGDSAMYLCASSLGGRGAYGYTFGSGTRLTVV.

The chain uses TRBV7-2 and TRBJ1-3; a weak D match, TRBD1 (6 bases). The length of the CDR3 is 15 residues. Germline V gene lookup returns CDR1 SGHTA and CDR2 FQGNSA. V lost 5 bases and J 7 bases, leaving 18 bases between the germline ends. The CDR3, as DNA: TGTGCCAGCAGCCTCCAACAGGGTCTGGGGAACACCATATATTTT. It encodes CASSLQQGLGNTIYF. Full variable domain (remainder filled in from reference TRBV7-2 and TRBJ1-3): GAGVSQSPSNKVTEKGKDVELRCDPISGHTALYWYRQSLGQGLEFLIYFQGNSAPDKSGLPSDRFSAERTGGSVSTLTIQRTQQEDSAVYLCASSLQQGLGNTIYFGEGSWLTVV.

The chain combines TRBV5-1 with TRBJ1-1, with D unclear. Germline lookup yields CDR1 SGHRS and CDR2 YFSETQ. CDR3 length: 15 amino acids. V lost 1 base and J lost 5, with 15 bases in between. CDR3: CASSLPPQERTEAFF. In DNA, the CDR3 is TGCGCCAGCAGCTTGCCCCCTCAGGAACGGACTGAAGCTTTCTTT.